Below, one TCR beta chain is given with its context. Profiled with immunoSEQ multiplex PCR; TCRdb holds only in-frame clones, not every one. The sample holds more than 300,000 clones, approximately 89% seen once. This entry comes from a study of blood T cell repertoires in COVID-19. The CDR3 is made up of 13 amino acids. Looked up from germline, CDR1 is KGHSH and CDR2 is LQKENI. V was cut by 3 bases and J by 7 bases, with 10 bases left in between. The sample comprised peripheral blood. This TCR came from a woman in her late teens or twenties who had recovered from COVID-19. This sequence joins TRBV18 and TRBJ2-1; possibly TRBD2 for D (5 bases). The CDR3 DNA sequence: TGTGCCAGCTCACCCGAGTGGGAGAATGAGCAGTTCTTC. This codes for CASSPEWENEQFF.